This T cell receptor (beta chain) was found in a study of type 1 regulatory T cells. As for the study in general: T-allo10 is a Tr1-enriched, alloantigen-specific CD4 T cell product made in vitro.

One entry per CDR3 protein, called by TCRdb with MiXCR from the reads. The table records about 68,000 distinct CDR3 sequences, 63% of them present only once. With respect to this clonotype: What it recognizes is unknown.

The graft donor-derived T-allo10 cells reportedly recognize host alloantigens, are anergic, and suppress alloantigen-specifically. Trimming stripped 0 bases from V and 5 bases from J, with 14 bases between. The CDR3 loop spans 16 amino acids. Germline CDR1 is SGHTA and CDR2 is FQGNSA. The sequenced sample was cultured T cells, either the whole culture or a sorted T cell fraction (not recorded which). The subset was: Tr1-enriched cell product generated in vitro against host alloantigens. V gene TRBV7-2 combines with J gene TRBJ2-1; D might be TRBD2 (6 bases). The receptor was derived from a human donor in good health. The CDR3 sequence is CASSLAPRGVNNEQFF. The CDR3 DNA follows: TGTGCCAGCAGCTTAGCGCCTCGCGGGGTCAACAATGAGCAGTTCTTC.